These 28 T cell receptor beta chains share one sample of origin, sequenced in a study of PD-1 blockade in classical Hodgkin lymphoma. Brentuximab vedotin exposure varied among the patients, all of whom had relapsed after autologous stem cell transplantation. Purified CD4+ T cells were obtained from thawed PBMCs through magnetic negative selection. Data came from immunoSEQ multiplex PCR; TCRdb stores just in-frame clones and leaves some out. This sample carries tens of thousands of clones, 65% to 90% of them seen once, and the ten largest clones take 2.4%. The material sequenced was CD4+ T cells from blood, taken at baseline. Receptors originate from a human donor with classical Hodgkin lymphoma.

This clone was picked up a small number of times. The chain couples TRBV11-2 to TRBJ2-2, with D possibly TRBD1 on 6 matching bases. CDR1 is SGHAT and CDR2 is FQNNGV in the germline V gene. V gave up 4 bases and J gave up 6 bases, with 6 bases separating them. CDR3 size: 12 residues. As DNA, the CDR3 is TGTGCCAGCAGCTGGGGGCCCGGGGAGCTGTTTTTT. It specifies CASSWGPGELFF.

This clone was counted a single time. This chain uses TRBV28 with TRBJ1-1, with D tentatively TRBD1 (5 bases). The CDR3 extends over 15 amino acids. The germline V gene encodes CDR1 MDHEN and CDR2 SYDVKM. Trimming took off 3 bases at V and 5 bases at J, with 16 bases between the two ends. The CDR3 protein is CASSLGFGGRTEAFF. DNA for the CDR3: TGTGCCAGCAGTTTGGGCTTCGGGGGTAGGACTGAAGCTTTCTTT.

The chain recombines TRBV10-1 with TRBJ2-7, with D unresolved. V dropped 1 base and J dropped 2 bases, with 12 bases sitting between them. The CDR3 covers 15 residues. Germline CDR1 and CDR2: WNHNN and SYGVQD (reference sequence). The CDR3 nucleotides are TGCGCCAGCAGTGAGTTTGCGGACCGAGCCTACGAGCAGTACTTC. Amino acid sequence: CASSEFADRAYEQYF.

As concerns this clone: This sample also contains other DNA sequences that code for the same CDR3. The CDR3 coding sequence is TGTGCCAGCAGTTACGGCGATCAGCCCCAGCATTTT. Protein product: CASSYGDQPQHF. This sequence joins TRBV6-6 and TRBJ1-5; D is uncertain. Looked up from germline, CDR1 is MNHNY and CDR2 is SVGAGI (reference sequence). CDR3 length equals 12 residues. V was shortened by 2 bases and J by 5 bases, with 4 bases between the two germline ends.

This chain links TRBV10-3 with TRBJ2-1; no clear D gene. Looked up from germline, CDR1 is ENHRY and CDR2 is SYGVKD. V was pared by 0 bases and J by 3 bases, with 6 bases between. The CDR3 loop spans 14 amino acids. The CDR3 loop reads CAISESDYYNEQFF. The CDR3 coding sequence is TGTGCCATCAGTGAGTCAGATTACTACAATGAGCAGTTCTTC.

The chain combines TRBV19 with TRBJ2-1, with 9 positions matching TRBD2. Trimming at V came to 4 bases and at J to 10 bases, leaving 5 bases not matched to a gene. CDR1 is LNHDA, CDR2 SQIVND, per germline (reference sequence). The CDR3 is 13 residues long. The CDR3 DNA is TGTGCCAGTAGTAAGCGGGGGGTGAGGGAGCAGTTCTTC. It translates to CASSKRGVREQFF.

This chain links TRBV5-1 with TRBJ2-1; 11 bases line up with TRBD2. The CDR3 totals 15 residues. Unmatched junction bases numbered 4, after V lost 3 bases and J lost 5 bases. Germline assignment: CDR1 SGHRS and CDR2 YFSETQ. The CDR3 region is CASSYLAGGNNEQFF. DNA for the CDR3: TGCGCCAGCAGCTATCTAGCGGGAGGCAACAATGAGCAGTTCTTC.

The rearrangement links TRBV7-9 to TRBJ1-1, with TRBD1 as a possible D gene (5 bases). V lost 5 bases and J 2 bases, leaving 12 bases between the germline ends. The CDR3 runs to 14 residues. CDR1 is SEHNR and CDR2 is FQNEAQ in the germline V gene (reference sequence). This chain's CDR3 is CASSAPGINTEAFF. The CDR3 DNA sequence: TGTGCCAGCAGCGCGCCAGGGATTAACACTGAAGCTTTCTTT.

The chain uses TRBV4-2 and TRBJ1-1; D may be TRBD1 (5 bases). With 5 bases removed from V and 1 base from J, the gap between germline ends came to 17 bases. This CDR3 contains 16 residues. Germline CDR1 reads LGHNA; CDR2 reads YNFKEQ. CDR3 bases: TGTGCCAGCAGCTACCGACAGACAACCACGAACACTGAAGCTTTCTTT. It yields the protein CASSYRQTTTNTEAFF.

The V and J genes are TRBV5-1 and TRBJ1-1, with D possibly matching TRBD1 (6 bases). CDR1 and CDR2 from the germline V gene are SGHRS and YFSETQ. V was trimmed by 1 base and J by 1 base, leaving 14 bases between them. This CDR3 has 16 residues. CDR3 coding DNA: TGCGCCAGCAGCTTGAAAATTTGGGGGCCGAACACTGAAGCTTTCTTT. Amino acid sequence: CASSLKIWGPNTEAFF.

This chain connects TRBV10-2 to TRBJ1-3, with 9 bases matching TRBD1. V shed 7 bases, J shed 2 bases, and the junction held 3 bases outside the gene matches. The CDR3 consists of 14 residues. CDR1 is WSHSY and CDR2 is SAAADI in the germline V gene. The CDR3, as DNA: TGCGCCAGCACCCGGGACAGGGCTGGAAACACCATATATTTT. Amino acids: CASTRDRAGNTIYF.

CDR3 nucleotide sequence: TGTGCCAGCACCGGCTCAGATACGCAGTATTTT. As protein: CASTGSDTQYF. The chain carries TRBV27 and TRBJ2-3; unclear D gene. Germline loops: CDR1 MNHEY, CDR2 SMNVEV (reference sequence). V lost 7 bases and J 4 bases, leaving 6 bases between the germline ends. The length of the CDR3 is 11 residues.

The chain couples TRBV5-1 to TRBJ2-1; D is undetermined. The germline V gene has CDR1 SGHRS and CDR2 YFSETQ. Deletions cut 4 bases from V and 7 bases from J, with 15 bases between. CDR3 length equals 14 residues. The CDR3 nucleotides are TGCGCCAGCAGCCCTACGGGTCATCGAAATGAGCAGTTCTTC. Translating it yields CASSPTGHRNEQFF.

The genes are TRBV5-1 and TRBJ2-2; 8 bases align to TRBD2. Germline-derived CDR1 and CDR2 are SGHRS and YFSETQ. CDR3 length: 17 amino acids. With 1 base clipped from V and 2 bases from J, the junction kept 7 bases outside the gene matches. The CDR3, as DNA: TGCGCCAGCAGCTTGACCATTAGCGGGATTAACACCGGGGAGCTGTTTTTT. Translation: CASSLTISGINTGELFF.

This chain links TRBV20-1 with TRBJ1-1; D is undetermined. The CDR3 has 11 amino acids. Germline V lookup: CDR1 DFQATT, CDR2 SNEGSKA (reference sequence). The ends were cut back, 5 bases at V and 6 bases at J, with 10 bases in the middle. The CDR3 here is CSAPWTSEAFF. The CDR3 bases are TGCAGTGCTCCCTGGACGTCTGAAGCTTTCTTT.

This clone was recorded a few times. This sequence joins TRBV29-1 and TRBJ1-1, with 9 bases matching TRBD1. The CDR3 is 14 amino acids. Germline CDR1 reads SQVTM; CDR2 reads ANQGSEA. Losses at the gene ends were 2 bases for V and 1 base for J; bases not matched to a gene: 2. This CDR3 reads CSVESDRGNTEAFF. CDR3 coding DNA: TGCAGCGTTGAATCGGACAGGGGGAACACTGAAGCTTTCTTT.

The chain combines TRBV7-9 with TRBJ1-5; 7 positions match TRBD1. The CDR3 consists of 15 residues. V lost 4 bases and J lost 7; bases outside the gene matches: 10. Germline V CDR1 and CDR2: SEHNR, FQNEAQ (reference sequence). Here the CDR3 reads CASSSSTGLRQPQHF. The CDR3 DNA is TGTGCCAGCAGCTCATCGACAGGGCTACGGCAGCCCCAGCATTTT.

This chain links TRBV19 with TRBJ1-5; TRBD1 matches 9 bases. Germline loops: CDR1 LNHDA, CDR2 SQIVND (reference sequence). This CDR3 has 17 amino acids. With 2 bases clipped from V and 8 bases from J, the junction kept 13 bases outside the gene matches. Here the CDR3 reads CASSIYPGQGSLEPQHF. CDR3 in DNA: TGTGCCAGTAGTATATACCCCGGACAGGGGAGTTTAGAGCCCCAGCATTTT.

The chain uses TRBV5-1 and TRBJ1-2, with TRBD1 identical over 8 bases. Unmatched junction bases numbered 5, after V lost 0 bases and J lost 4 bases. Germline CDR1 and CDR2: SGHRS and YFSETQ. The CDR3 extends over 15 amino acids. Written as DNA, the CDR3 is TGCGCCAGCAGCTTGGAAGGGACAGGAGGCTATGGCTACACCTTC. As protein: CASSLEGTGGYGYTF.

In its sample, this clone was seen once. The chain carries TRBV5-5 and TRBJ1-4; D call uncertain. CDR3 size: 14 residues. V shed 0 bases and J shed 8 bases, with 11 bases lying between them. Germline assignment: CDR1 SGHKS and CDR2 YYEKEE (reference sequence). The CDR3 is CASSLGPVKEKLFF. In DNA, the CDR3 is TGTGCCAGCAGCTTGGGCCCAGTCAAGGAAAAACTGTTTTTT. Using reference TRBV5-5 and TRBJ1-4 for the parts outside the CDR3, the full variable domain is DAGVTQSPTHLIKTRGQQVTLRCSPISGHKSVSWYQQVLGQGPQFIFQYYEKEERGRGNFPDRFSARQFPNYSSELNVNALLLGDSALYLCASSLGPVKEKLFFGSGTQLSVL.

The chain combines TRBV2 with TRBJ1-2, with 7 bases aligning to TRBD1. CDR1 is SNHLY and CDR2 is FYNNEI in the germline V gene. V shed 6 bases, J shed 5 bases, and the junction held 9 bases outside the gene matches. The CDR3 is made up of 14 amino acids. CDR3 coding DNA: TGTGCCAGCAGGACTCTGACAGGGAGGTATGGCTACACCTTC. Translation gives CASRTLTGRYGYTF.

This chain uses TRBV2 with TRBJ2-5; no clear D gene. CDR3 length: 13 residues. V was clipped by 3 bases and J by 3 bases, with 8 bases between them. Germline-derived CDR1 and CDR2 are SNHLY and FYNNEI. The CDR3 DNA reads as TGTGCCAGCAGTGACGCTAGTAAAGAGACCCAGTACTTC. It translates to CASSDASKETQYF.

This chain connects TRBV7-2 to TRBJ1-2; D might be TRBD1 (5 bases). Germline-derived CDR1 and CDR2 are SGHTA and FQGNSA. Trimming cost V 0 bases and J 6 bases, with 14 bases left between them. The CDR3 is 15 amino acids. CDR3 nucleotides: TGTGCCAGCAGCTTAGCTGTCGACAGAGAGGATGGCTACACCTTC. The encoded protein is CASSLAVDREDGYTF.

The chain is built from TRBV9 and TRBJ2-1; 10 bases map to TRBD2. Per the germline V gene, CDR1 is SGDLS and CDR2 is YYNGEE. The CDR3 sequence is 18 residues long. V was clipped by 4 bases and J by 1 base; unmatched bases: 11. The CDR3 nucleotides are TGTGCCAGCAGCCCTAAATTACTAGCGGGGAAATCCTACAATGAGCAGTTCTTC. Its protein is CASSPKLLAGKSYNEQFF.

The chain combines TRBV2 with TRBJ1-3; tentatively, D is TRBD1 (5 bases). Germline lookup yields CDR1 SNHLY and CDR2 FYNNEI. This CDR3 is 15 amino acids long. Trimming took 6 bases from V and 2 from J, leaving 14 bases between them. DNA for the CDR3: TGTGCCAGCAGCGCCTCCCCAGGGCCTGGAAACACCATATATTTT. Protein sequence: CASSASPGPGNTIYF.

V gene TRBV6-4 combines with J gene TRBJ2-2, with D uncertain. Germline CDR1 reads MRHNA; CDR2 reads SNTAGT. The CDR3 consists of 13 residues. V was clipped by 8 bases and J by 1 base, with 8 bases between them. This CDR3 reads CASGMRNTGELFF. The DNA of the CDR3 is TGTGCCAGCGGGATGAGGAACACCGGGGAGCTGTTTTTT.

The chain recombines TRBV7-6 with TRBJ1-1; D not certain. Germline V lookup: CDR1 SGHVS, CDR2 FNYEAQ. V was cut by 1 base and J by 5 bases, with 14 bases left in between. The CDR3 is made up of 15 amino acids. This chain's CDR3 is CASSLGSGVRTEAFF. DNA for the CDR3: TGTGCCAGCAGCTTAGGTTCCGGGGTCAGGACTGAAGCTTTCTTT. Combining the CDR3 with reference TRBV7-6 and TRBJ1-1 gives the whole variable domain GAGVSQSPRYKVTKRGQDVALRCDPISGHVSLYWYRQALGQGPEFLTYFNYEAQQDKSGLPNDRFSAERPEGSISTLTIQRTEQRDSAMYRCASSLGSGVRTEAFFGQGTRLTVV.

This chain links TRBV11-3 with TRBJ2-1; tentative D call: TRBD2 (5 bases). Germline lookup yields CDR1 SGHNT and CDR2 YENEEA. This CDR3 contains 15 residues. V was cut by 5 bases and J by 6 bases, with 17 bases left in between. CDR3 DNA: TGTGCCAGCAGCAGGGAGAAAAGCTCGGGCAATGAGCAGTTCTTC. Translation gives CASSREKSSGNEQFF.